The TCR beta chain under discussion was sequenced for a study of blood T cell repertoires in COVID-19 (dated by TCRdb to about 2020). Describing the broader study: Samples covering the acute and convalescent phases of COVID-19 were provided by collaborators in the United States, Italy and Spain. The prospective study material was composed of cDNA or gDNA derived from T cells, B-cell-depleted T cells, or PBMCs. The dataset comprised deeply sampled blood TCRbeta repertoires from subjects exposed to, actively infected with, or recovered from COVID-19. The repertoires were released in a freely available public database meant as a resource for research on the immune response to SARS-CoV-2. The samples were drawn from two sources: the first 160 participants of the ongoing ImmuneRACE study, and 1,200 or so subjects contributed by 6 global collaborators. Sample metadata almost always included a de-identified subject ID, COVID-19 status, age in years and sex. Where HLA class I and class II types were available, the types were taken from metadata supplied by the sample provider, not from assay-based typing.

The immunoSEQ Assay, a bias-controlled multiplex PCR, was used to amplify TCRbeta CDR3 regions from genomic DNA. Under the source paper's analysis protocol: Within the assay, amplification of reference gene primers was used to estimate how many nucleated cells each sample contained. To quantify the absolute abundance of each unique TCRbeta CDR3 rearrangement, sequence reads were collapsed and filtered. For each sample, productive Simpson clonality was calculated as the square root of Simpson's diversity index across productive rearrangements. This immuneACCESS table, as held by TCRdb, lists in-frame sequences with V and J called but not all clones. Of the missing ones, under half trace to an unresolved V gene in checked studies; the others have no known cause. The V and J calls and clone size were taken over from that table, and D and trimming were inferred from the DNA. This sample lists some 700,000 clones; over 80% were detected once. The ten most abundant clones make up more than 0.25% of the sample.

Comments on this clone: The specificity of this receptor is unknown. Base quality data are lacking; no much larger clone is found one base away.

Collaborating institutions collected whole blood in K2EDTA tubes following their own protocols. For TCRbeta analysis, collaborators shipped samples in one of three forms: frozen whole blood, isolated PBMCs, or DNA extracted from either of those sample types. What the authors observed across the whole study: The quantity of clinical and demographic metadata differed by source and by participant and was supplied without curation.

The sample was peripheral blood. This receptor was obtained from a woman younger than 35 with acute or convalescent COVID-19.

CDR3 loop: CASSKAQVTQYF. DNA sequence: TGTGCCAGCAGCAAAGCGCAGGTGACCCAGTACTTC. The V and J genes are TRBV21-1 and TRBJ2-5; no DNA check was done on the table's D call, TRBD1. TRBV21-1 is designated a pseudogene. The CDR3 goes from the cysteine to the phenylalanine over 12 residues. CDR3 DNA is the only sequence kept; it has 36 bases, read in frame from the first base.